This is a list of T cell receptor beta chains from one sample in a study of regulatory T cells in long-lasting Graves disease. TCRdb re-analysed the multiplex PCR reads in MiXCR, keeping a single row per CDR3 protein. The data show about 470,000 distinct CDR3 sequences, about 20% seen once. The sample consisted of peripheral blood mononuclear cells (PBMCs), taken when the disease was refractory, from a patient treated with antithyroid drugs. The receptors were gathered from a female donor with Graves disease. Each CDR3 is given with its conserved first and last residue. Fields, in order: V gene, J gene, CDR3 protein.

>TRBV6-1|TRBJ1-5
CASTEYNQPQHF
>TRBV3-1|TRBJ2-4
CASSPGGSGIQYF
>TRBV2|TRBJ2-7
CASSQTWGGYEQYF
>TRBV4-3|TRBJ2-7
CASSHARYSYEQYF
>TRBV5-6|TRBJ2-7
CASSSTGTSSYEQYF
>TRBV9|TRBJ2-2
CASNRESGELFF
>TRBV2|TRBJ1-5
CASKRGLRQGNQPQHF
>TRBV7-9|TRBJ2-7
CASSFGQTYEQYF
>TRBV6-5|TRBJ1-2
CASSYSTHSYGYTF
>TRBV20-1|TRBJ2-1
CSATRYEQFF
>TRBV28|TRBJ2-7
CASKGTGTYEQYF
>TRBV20-1|TRBJ1-5
CSAPIGNQPQHF
>TRBV28|TRBJ2-7
CASSLGGGDYEQYF
>TRBV6-4|TRBJ1-2
CASSYRDPRGYTF
>TRBV6-2/TRBV6-3|TRBJ1-2
CASSQGTLMGYGYTF
>TRBV24-1|TRBJ1-5
CAQHSVGGSNQPQHF
>TRBV12-3/TRBV12-4|TRBJ1-2
CASSLALRGGNYGYTF
>TRBV10-3|TRBJ2-6
CTISETPSSGANVLTF
>TRBV27|TRBJ1-1
CASSFRVANTEAFF
>TRBV4-1|TRBJ2-5
CASSQDPAGETQYF
>TRBV7-9|TRBJ2-5
CASSLPGGFAETQYF
>TRBV9|TRBJ1-6
CASSEAPGSPLHF
>TRBV6-1|TRBJ2-6
CASSRQGANVLTF
>TRBV29-1|TRBJ1-2
CSVPSGGGYTF
>TRBV20-1|TRBJ2-7
CRGTSGFSYEQYF
>TRBV6-2/TRBV6-3|TRBJ1-1
CASSRSRDSEAFF
>TRBV28|TRBJ2-5
CASRRSGGVETQYF
>TRBV28|TRBJ2-5
CASSFGQGGNQETQYF
>TRBV3-1|TRBJ1-5
CASSPGWGNQPQHF
>TRBV10-3|TRBJ2-7
CAISPGTEDYEQYF
>TRBV6-1|TRBJ2-5
CASSRFRGHQETQYF
>TRBV6-1|TRBJ2-7
CASRDRVYEQYF
>TRBV27|TRBJ1-2
CASSLSLGAGGYTF
>TRBV6-1|TRBJ1-2
CASQTPHAGYTF
>TRBV28|TRBJ2-6
CASSLATPNVLTF
>TRBV4-1|TRBJ2-7
CASSHPTSEQYF
>TRBV2|TRBJ1-3
CARSGGRFSGNTIYF
>TRBV27|TRBJ1-1
CASSLKGMNTEAFF
>TRBV6-1|TRBJ2-7
CASSAVPGLLDYEQYF
>TRBV28|TRBJ1-1
CASSDQPSEAFF